Sequencing of this T cell receptor (beta chain) was carried out in a study of blood T cell repertoires in COVID-19 (dated by TCRdb to about 2020). About the investigation overall: Samples covering the acute and convalescent phases of COVID-19 were provided by collaborators in the United States, Italy and Spain. Sample metadata almost always included a de-identified subject ID, COVID-19 status, age in years and sex. HLA class I and class II types, where available, came from metadata supplied by the sample provider rather than from assay-based typing. The material from the prospective study consisted of cDNA or gDNA derived from T cells, B-cell-depleted T cells, or PBMCs. The samples were drawn from the first 160 participants of the ongoing ImmuneRACE study and from 950 to 1,500 subjects provided by 6 global collaborators. The dataset comprised deeply sampled blood TCRbeta repertoires from subjects exposed to, actively infected with, or recovered from COVID-19. The repertoires were made available in a free public database intended to serve as a resource for research on the immune response to SARS-CoV-2.

What the study reported, not specific to this receptor: The quantity of clinical and demographic metadata differed by source and by participant and was supplied without curation.

Each collaborating institution followed its own protocols to collect whole blood in K2EDTA tubes. Collaborator samples were shipped for TCRbeta analysis as frozen whole blood, isolated PBMCs, or DNA extracted from either sample type. TCRbeta CDR3 regions were amplified from genomic DNA using the immunoSEQ Assay, a bias-controlled multiplex PCR. The study's processing was this. Nucleated cell counts per sample were estimated from amplification of reference gene primers within the assay. To quantify the absolute abundance of each unique TCRbeta CDR3 rearrangement, sequence reads were collapsed and filtered. For each sample, productive Simpson clonality was calculated as the square root of Simpson's diversity index over productive rearrangements. As stored in TCRdb, this immuneACCESS dataset retains in-frame rearrangements with V and J assigned. A fraction of the clones does not appear; measured against another copy, unresolved V genes explain less than half of the discrepancy, and the remainder lacks a known reason. Clone size and V and J calls were adopted from that table, with D and trimming inferred from the DNA. This sample gives 250,000 to 300,000 clones in total; about 80% of them show up just once. The top ten clonotypes cover around 3.4% of the sample.

Remarks on this clone: Its antigen target is currently unknown. Per-nucleotide qualities are absent, and no much larger clonotype sits a single base away.

From the germline V gene, CDR1 is SQVTM and CDR2 is ANQGSEA. V is shortened by 4 bases, J by 2 bases, and the region joining them spans 11 bases. The CDR3 sequence holds 13 residues, the cysteine and phenylalanine included. Here the CDR3 DNA is all that survives: 39 bases in frame from base 1. The V gene is TRBV29-1 and the J gene is TRBJ1-2, with TRBD1 as a weak D call on 6 bases. The sequence was obtained from a woman over 75 with acute or convalescent COVID-19. Sequencing was performed on peripheral blood. CDR3 sequence: CSVATGPNYGYTF. The DNA is TGCAGCGTTGCAACAGGGCCCAACTATGGCTACACCTTC.